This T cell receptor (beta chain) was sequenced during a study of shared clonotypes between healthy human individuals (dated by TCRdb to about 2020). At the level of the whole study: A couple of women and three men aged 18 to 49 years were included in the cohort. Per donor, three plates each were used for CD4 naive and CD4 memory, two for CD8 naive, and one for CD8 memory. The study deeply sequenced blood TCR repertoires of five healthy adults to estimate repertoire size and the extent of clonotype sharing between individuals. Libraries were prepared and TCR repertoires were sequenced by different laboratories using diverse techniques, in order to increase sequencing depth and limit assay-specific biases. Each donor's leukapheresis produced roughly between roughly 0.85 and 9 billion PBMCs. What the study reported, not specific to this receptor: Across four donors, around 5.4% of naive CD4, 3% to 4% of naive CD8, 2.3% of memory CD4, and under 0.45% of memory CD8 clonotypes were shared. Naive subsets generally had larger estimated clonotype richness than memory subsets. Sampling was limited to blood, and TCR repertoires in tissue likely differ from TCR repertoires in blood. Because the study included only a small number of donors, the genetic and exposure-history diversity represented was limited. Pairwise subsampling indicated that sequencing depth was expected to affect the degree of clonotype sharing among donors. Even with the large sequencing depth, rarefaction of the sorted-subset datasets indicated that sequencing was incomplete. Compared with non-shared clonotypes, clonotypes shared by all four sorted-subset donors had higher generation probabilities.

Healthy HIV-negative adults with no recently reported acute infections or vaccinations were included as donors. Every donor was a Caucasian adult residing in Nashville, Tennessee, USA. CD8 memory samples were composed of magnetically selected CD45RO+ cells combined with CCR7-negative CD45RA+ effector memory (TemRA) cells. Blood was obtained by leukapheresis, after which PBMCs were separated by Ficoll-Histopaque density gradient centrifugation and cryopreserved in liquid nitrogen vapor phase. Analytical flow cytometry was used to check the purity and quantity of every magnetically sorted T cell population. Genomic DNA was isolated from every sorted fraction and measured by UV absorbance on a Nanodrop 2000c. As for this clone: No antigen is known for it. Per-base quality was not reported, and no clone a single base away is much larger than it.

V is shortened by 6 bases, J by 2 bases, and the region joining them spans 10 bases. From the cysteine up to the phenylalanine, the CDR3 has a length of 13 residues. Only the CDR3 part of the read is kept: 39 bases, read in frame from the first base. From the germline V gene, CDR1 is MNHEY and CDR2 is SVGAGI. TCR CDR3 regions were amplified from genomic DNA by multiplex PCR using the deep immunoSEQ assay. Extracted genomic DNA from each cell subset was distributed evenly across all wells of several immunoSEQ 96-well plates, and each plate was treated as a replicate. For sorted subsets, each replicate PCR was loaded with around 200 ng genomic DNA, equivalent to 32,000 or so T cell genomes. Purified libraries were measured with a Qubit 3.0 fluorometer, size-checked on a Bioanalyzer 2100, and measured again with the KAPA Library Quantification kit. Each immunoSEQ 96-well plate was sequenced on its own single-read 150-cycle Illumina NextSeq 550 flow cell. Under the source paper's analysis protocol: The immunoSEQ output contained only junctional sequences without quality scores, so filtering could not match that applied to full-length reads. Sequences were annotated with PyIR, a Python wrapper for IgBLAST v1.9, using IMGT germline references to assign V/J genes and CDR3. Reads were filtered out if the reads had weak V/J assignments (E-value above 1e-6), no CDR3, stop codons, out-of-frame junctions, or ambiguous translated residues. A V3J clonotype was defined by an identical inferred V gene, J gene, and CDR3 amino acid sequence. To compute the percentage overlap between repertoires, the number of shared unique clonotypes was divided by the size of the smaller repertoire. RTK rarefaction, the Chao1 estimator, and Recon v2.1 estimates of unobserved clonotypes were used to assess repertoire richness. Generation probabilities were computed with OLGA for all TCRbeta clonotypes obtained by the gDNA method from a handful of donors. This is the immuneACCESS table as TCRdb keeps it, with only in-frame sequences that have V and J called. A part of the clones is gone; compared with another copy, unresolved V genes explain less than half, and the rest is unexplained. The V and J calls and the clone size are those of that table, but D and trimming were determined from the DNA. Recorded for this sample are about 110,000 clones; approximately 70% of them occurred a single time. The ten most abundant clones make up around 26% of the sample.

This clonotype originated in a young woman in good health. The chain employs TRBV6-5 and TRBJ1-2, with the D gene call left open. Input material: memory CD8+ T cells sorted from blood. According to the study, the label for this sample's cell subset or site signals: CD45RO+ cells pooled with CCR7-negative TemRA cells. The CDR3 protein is CASRLAVNYGYTF. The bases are TGTGCCAGCAGGCTCGCAGTCAACTATGGCTACACCTTC.